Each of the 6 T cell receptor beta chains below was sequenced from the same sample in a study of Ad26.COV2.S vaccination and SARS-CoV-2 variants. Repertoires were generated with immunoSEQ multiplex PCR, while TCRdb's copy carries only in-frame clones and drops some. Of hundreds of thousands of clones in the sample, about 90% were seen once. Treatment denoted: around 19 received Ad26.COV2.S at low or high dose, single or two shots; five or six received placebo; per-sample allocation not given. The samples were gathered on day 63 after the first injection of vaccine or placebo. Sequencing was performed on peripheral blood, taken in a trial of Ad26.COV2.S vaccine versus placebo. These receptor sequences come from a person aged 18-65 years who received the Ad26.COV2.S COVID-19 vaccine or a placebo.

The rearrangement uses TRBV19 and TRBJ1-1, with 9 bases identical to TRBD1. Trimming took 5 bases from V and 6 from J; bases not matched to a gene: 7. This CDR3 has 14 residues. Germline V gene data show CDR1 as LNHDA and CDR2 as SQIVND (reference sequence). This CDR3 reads CASSPDRGSPEAFF. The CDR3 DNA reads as TGTGCCAGTAGTCCGGACAGGGGATCCCCTGAAGCTTTCTTT.

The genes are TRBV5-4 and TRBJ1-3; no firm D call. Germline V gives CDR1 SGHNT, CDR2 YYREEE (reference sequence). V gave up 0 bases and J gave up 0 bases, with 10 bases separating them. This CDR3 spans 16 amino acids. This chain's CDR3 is CASSLGLRSSGNTIYF. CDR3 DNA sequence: TGTGCCAGCAGCTTGGGATTGCGGAGCTCTGGAAACACCATATATTTT.

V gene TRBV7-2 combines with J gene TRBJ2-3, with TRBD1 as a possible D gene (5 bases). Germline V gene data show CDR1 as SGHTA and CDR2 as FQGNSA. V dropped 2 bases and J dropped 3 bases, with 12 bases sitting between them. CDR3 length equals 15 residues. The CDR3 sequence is CASSLLGKGTDTQYF. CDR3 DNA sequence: TGTGCCAGCAGCTTATTGGGCAAGGGGACAGATACGCAGTATTTT. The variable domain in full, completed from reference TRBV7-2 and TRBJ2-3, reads GAGVSQSPSNKVTEKGKDVELRCDPISGHTALYWYRQSLGQGLEFLIYFQGNSAPDKSGLPSDRFSAERTGGSVSTLTIQRTQQEDSAVYLCASSLLGKGTDTQYFGPGTRLTVL.

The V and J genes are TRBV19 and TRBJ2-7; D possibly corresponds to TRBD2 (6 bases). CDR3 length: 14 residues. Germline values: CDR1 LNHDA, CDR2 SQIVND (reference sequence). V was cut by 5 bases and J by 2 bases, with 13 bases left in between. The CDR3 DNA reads TGTGCCAGTAGTCGACGGGACTTAGCCTACGAGCAGTACTTC. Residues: CASSRRDLAYEQYF.

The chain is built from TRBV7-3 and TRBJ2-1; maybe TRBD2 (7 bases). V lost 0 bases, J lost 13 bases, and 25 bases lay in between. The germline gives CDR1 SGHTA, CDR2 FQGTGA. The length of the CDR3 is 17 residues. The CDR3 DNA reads TGTGCCAGCAGCTTAACGCCCCGGGGGGCCATGCCGACTCCCCAGTTCTTC. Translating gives CASSLTPRGAMPTPQFF.

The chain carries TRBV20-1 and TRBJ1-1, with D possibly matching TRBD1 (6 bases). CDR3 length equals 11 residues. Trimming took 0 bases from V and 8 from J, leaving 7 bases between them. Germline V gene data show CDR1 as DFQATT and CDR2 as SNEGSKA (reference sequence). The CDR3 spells CSARDRGEAFF. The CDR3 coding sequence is TGCAGTGCTAGAGACAGGGGAGAAGCTTTCTTT.